Listed below are T cell receptor beta chains from one sample, sequenced in a study of early T cells in non-severe SARS-CoV-2 infection. TCRdb called the 5' RACE reads again in MiXCR, with one record for every CDR3 protein. The sample has approximately 65,000 distinct CDR3 sequences, 11% seen once. The sample taken for sequencing was whole blood. Source of these receptors: an adult who was a healthcare worker with PCR-confirmed SARS-CoV-2 infection or an uninfected control (not recorded which). Each CDR3 is given with its conserved first and last residue. Fields, in order: J gene, D gene, V gene, clone size, CDR3 DNA, CDR3 protein. The D gene is left open where the match is weak. The size entry is marked missing in some rows and otherwise reads once, few, many or a size class.

TRBJ2-5 . TRBV7-3 . TGTGCCAGCAGCCCAGGCGGGACCGCGTTGGGCGGGACCCAGTACTTC CASSPGGTALGGTQYF
TRBJ2-3 . TRBV10-3 many TGTGCCATCAGTGAGCTTAACCCCACAGATACGCAGTATTTT CAISELNPTDTQYF
TRBJ2-2 TRBD1 TRBV12-3/TRBV12-4 few TGTGCCAGCAGGTCCCGGGACAGGGGGCTCCGGACCGGGGAGCTGTTTTTT CASRSRDRGLRTGELFF
TRBJ2-2 . TRBV7-9 . TGTGCCAGCAGCCCCGCTGGGGCAGGGTGGAACACCGGGGAGCTGTTTTTT CASSPAGAGWNTGELFF
TRBJ1-5 . TRBV27 few TGTGCCAGCAGAAGGACAGCGGCTAGCAATCAGCCCCAGCATTTT CASRRTAASNQPQHF
TRBJ2-7 TRBD1 TRBV6-5 . TGTGCCAGCAGCCGACAGGGGAAATCCTACGAGCAGTACTTC CASSRQGKSYEQYF
TRBJ1-1 . TRBV7-2 many TGTGCCAGCAGCTTAGTTCTCGTGAACACTGAAGCTTTCTTT CASSLVLVNTEAFF
TRBJ2-1 . TRBV7-2 few TGTGCCAGCAGCTCCCAGAGGGCCTCCTACAATGAGCAGTTCTTC CASSSQRASYNEQFF
TRBJ2-3 TRBD2 TRBV7-2 . TGTGCCAGCAGCTTAGGAGCGGGGGGGAAGACAGATACGCAGTATTTT CASSLGAGGKTDTQYF
TRBJ2-3 . TRBV5-1 few TGCGCCAGCAGTGTCGAGGGCACAGATACGCAGTATTTT CASSVEGTDTQYF
TRBJ2-1 . TRBV4-2 few TGTGCCAGCAGCCAAGATCGGTTAGGGTTGGGGATGCTCTTC CASSQDRLGLGMLF
TRBJ2-1 . TRBV27 . TGTGCCAGCAGTTTATTATACGGGAGTTTGGATGAGCAGTTCTTC CASSLLYGSLDEQFF
TRBJ2-7 . TRBV29-1 many TGCAGCGTTGCGGTGGGGCTACGAGACGAGCAGTACTTC CSVAVGLRDEQYF
TRBJ2-7 . TRBV20-1 few TGCAGTGCCACCCCGGGACACGAACCATACGAGCAGTACTTC CSATPGHEPYEQYF
TRBJ2-7 TRBD2 TRBV20-1 few TGCAGTGCTCGAAAGGGACTAGCGGGAGCCCCGTTTAACTACGAGCAGTACTTC CSARKGLAGAPFNYEQYF
TRBJ2-4 TRBD2 TRBV7-2 many TGTGCCAGCAGCTTACCTCTTCGGACTAGCGGGAGACCCGGGGGGCTAGCCAAAAACATTCAGTACTTC CASSLPLRTSGRPGGLAKNIQYF
TRBJ2-7 . TRBV20-1 few TGCAGTGCTAGATTGTTAGTCGACGAGCAGTACTTC CSARLLVDEQYF
TRBJ2-6 . TRBV7-8 few TGTGCCAGCAGCTTTGGGGAAGCTGGGGCCAACGTCCTGACTTTC CASSFGEAGANVLTF
TRBJ1-1 . TRBV4-3 few TGCGCCAGCAGCCAAGACGCAATCGGCGCTGAAGCTTTCTTT CASSQDAIGAEAFF
TRBJ1-4 . TRBV29-1 few TGCAGCGTTGAAGATCTAAACCAGGGTGGAGAAAAACTGTTTTTT CSVEDLNQGGEKLFF
TRBJ2-5 . TRBV12-3/TRBV12-4 few TGTGCCAGCAGTTTACAGTCTGTGGGGGGTGAGACCCAGTACTTC CASSLQSVGGETQYF
TRBJ2-1 TRBD1 TRBV19 . TGTGCCAGTAGTAAGGGACAGGTCCTGTTTGATGAGCAGTTCTTC CASSKGQVLFDEQFF
TRBJ1-5 TRBD1 TRBV12-3/TRBV12-4 . TGTGCCAGCAGTTCGTTCCGGGACAGGGGACAGCCCCAGCATTTT CASSSFRDRGQPQHF
TRBJ2-1 TRBD2 TRBV7-2 . TGTGCCAGCACGACGGAAGCGGGAGCGAGGGAGCAGTTCTTC CASTTEAGAREQFF
TRBJ2-5 . TRBV28 . TGTGCCAGCAGTACACGGATAGGGAGTCAAGAGACCCAGTACTTC CASSTRIGSQETQYF
TRBJ1-6 . TRBV7-9 . TGTGCCAGCAGGCGCTTCCAGGGCCTCAATTCACCCCTCCACTTT CASRRFQGLNSPLHF
TRBJ2-1 TRBD2 TRBV4-3 . TGCGCCAGCAGCCAAGATGCGCGGCGGGAGGGCCTTAAAAATGAGCAGTTCTTC CASSQDARREGLKNEQFF
TRBJ1-5 . TRBV28 . TGTGCCAGCCGCCCCTCCCCCAGCCAGCCCCAGCATTTT CASRPSPSQPQHF
TRBJ2-7 . TRBV4-1 . TGCGCCAGCAGCCAAGAGTATGGGGGTTCTTTACGGGAGCAGTACTTC CASSQEYGGSLREQYF
TRBJ1-6 . TRBV30 many TGTGCCTGGAGTGTACAGGGCGCCGATTCACCCCTCCACTTT CAWSVQGADSPLHF
TRBJ2-7 . TRBV20-1 . TGCAGTGCTAGAGATGAAATCCACGAGCAGTACTTC CSARDEIHEQYF
TRBJ2-3 . TRBV20-1 many TGCAGTGCTAGAGGGGACCAAGCTAGCACAGATACGCAGTATTTT CSARGDQASTDTQYF
TRBJ2-7 TRBD2 TRBV28 many TGTGCCAGCAACCTGGGGGGGGCTAGCGGGATGAACGAGCAGTACTTC CASNLGGASGMNEQYF
TRBJ1-5 . TRBV2 . TGTGCCAGACTGATTAATCAGCCCCAGCATTTT CARLINQPQHF
TRBJ2-3 TRBD2 TRBV20-1 . TGCAGTGCTAGAGAAGCGGGAGGGGGAACAGATACGCAGTATTTT CSAREAGGGTDTQYF
TRBJ2-2 . TRBV24-1 few TGTGCCACCAGTGCCACTGGCTGGGAGCAAACCGGGGAGCTGTTTTTT CATSATGWEQTGELFF
TRBJ1-6 TRBD1 TRBV20-1 many TGCAGTGCTAACGATGGGACAGATAATTCACCCCTCCACTTT CSANDGTDNSPLHF
TRBJ1-1 TRBD1 TRBV7-2 . TGTGCCAGCAGCGGGGGACAGGGAAACACTGAAGCTTTCTTT CASSGGQGNTEAFF
TRBJ2-4 . TRBV12-3/TRBV12-4 . TGTGCCAGCAGTTTATTTTTAGCCAAAAACATTCAGTACTTC CASSLFLAKNIQYF
TRBJ2-7 . TRBV7-9 . TGTGTCAGCAGAGGGGGGGCCGGAGAGCAGTACTTC CVSRGGAGEQYF
TRBJ2-2 . TRBV6-4 . TGTGCCAGCAGTCAGAGGGGAGACACCGGGGAGCTGTTTTTT CASSQRGDTGELFF
TRBJ2-7 TRBD1 TRBV20-1 many TGCAGTGCTAGAGAGCTAGGGGGCCGGAGCTACGAGCAGTACTTC CSARELGGRSYEQYF
TRBJ1-1 TRBD1 TRBV7-9 few TGTGCCAGCAGCCCCCGGGACAGTAGAGCTTTCTTT CASSPRDSRAFF
TRBJ2-7 TRBD2 TRBV7-2 few TGTGCCAGCAGCTTGGGACTAGCTAGGGGCGAGCAGTACTTC CASSLGLARGEQYF
TRBJ1-1 . TRBV6-4 . TGTGCCAGCGTGATTCCCGAAGCTTTCTTT CASVIPEAFF